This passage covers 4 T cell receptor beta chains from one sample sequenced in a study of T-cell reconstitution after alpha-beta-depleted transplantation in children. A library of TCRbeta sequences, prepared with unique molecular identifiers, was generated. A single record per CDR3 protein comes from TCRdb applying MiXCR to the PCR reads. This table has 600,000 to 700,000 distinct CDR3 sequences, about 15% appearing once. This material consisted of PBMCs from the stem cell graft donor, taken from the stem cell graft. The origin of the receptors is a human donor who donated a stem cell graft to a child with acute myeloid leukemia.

The CDR3 is CASWPGQGRHGYTF. CDR3 bases: TGCGCCAGCTGGCCCGGACAGGGTCGACATGGCTACACCTTC. The V and J genes are TRBV5-1 and TRBJ1-2, with 8 bases that match TRBD1. Germline V gene lookup returns CDR1 SGHRS and CDR2 YFSETQ. V lost 7 bases, J lost 6 bases, and 11 bases stayed unmatched. The CDR3 consists of 14 residues.

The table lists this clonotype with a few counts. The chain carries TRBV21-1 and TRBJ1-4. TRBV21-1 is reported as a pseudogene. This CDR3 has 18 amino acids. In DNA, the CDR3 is TGTGCCAGCAGCACCTCCGGGACAGCGCGAGAAGTCGGAGAAAAACTGTTTTTT. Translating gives CASSTSGTAREVGEKLFF.

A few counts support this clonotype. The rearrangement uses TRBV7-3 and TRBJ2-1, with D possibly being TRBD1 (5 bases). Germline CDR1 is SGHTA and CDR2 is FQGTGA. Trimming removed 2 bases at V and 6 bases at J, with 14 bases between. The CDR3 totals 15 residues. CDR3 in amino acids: CASSLWVGQGNEQFF. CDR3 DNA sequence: TGTGCCAGCAGCTTATGGGTAGGGCAGGGCAATGAGCAGTTCTTC. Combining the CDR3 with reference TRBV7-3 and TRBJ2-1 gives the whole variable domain GAGVSQTPSNKVTEKGKYVELRCDPISGHTALYWYRQSLGQGPEFLIYFQGTGAADDSGLPNDRFFAVRPEGSVSTLKIQRTERGDSAVYLCASSLWVGQGNEQFFGPGTRLTVL.

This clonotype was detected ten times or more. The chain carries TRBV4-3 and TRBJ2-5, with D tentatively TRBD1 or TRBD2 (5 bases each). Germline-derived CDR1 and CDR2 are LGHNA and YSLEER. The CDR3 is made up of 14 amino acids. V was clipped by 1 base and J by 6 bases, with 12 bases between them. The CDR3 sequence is CASSQVLGTKTQYF. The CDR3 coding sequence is TGCGCCAGCAGCCAAGTTTTGGGGACGAAGACCCAGTACTTC.